This paragraph covers one T cell receptor beta chain sequence. The specificity of this receptor is unknown. Base qualities were left out, and no much larger clone turns up one base away. CDR1 MNHEY and CDR2 SVGAGI are derived from the germline V gene. The germline ends are 19 bases apart after V is trimmed by 5 bases and J by 6 bases. The CDR3 covers 16 residues, taking in both the cysteine and the phenylalanine. Only the CDR3 DNA is retained, 48 bases long and in frame from the first base. This sample is part of a study of T-cell memory formation after mild COVID-19 (dated by TCRdb to about 2021). General notes on the study: TCR sequence clusters from the two donors were largely donor specific. In two donors, T-cell clones that expanded and contracted after mild COVID-19 were followed by sequencing TCRalpha and TCRbeta repertoires longitudinally. Two young, previously healthy adult volunteers made up the cohort, one male and one female.

PBMCs were isolated by Ficoll-Paque density gradient centrifugation. These reads were obtained on an Illumina NovaSeq 6000. TCRalpha and TCRbeta cDNA libraries were constructed by 5'RACE with constant-segment primers, with sample barcodes and unique molecular identifiers being introduced. RNA was extracted from every sample with Trizol reagent. Libraries were amplified in two PCR steps, with a second sample barcode and Illumina TruSeq adapters added in the second step. Sequencing of libraries was performed on an Illumina NovaSeq with 2 x 150 bp paired-end reads. The authors processed their data as follows. Reads were demultiplexed and collapsed into UMI-guided consensus sequences with migec v1.2.7. With mixcr v2.1.11, UMI consensuses were aligned to TRA and TRB V and J templates and assembled into clonotypes. A clonotype was counted as expanded or contracted only when both edgeR and NoisET called the clonotype significant, with the noise models trained on biological replicates. For edgeR calls, the cutoffs were a false discovery rate-adjusted p below 0.01 and a log2 fold-change threshold of 1. As an exploratory analysis of dynamics, max-normalized trajectories of the 1000 most abundant clonotypes were examined by PCA with hierarchical clustering. Separately sequenced CD4+ and CD8+ repertoires were used to assign a CD4 or CD8 phenotype to each responding clone. TCRdb reran the public reads through fastp at Q25 and MiXCR, keeping productive beta chains. Each CDR3 protein gets just one entry, which takes the most common genes and DNA from the rows behind it. V and J calls and clone size were set by TCRdb, not the authors. The sample yields 550,000 to 600,000 distinct CDR3 sequences; about 20% were counted once. 7.5% to 9.5% of the sample is held by the ten biggest clonotypes.

General findings and caveats noted by the study authors: Some responding clones were found in pre-infection memory, which suggests that pre-existing cross-reactive memory T cells took part in the SARS-CoV-2 response. SARS-CoV-2 specificity was not confirmed for the second-wave clones peaking on day 37. Contracting CD4+ clones were found mainly in CM and EM memory subsets, while CD8+ clones were enriched in EMRA. Clones that contracted from day 15 to 85 showed balanced CD4/CD8 phenotypes, whereas a second wave of clones that expanded from day 15 to 37 leaned towards CD4+. The study covered only a couple of mild cases, and larger cohorts including severe cases with pre-infection samples were considered necessary.

This receptor was identified in an adult woman who had mild COVID-19 (a few samples of this study predate the infection). The sample titles of this study are shuffled in the database, so cell type and time point are left out; the donor was told from shared clones. Rearrangement joined TRBV6-5 to TRBJ2-2; TRBD2 is perhaps the D gene, given 6 matching bases. The sequencing sample was made of PBMCs or a T cell subset sorted from them (not recorded which). The CDR3 amino acid sequence is: CASSLWGVGAAGELFF. The DNA sequence follows: TGTGCCAGCAGTCTTTGGGGGGTAGGGGCCGCCGGGGAGCTGTTTTTT.